What follows is one TCR beta chain and its context. The antigen remains undetermined. These data originate in a study of response to subunit inactivated influenza vaccine. Study-wide findings and caveats: That few new T cells are recruited by each seasonal influenza vaccination was the authors' suggestion.

Deletions cut 0 bases from V and 3 bases from J, with 9 bases between. This CDR3 spans 16 amino acids. The germline V gene has CDR1 SGHAT and CDR2 FQNNGV. MiXCR was run by TCRdb on the RT-PCR reads, yielding one entry per CDR3 protein. The repertoire holds fewer than 650,000 distinct CDR3 sequences, with roughly 13% as singletons. The starting material was PBMCs from blood, obtained about 6 weeks after vaccination. The chain employs TRBV11-2 and TRBJ2-6; no clear D. The receptor was derived from a man over 45 who received an inactivated influenza vaccine. CDR3 nucleotide sequence: TGTGCCAGCAGCTTAGATTGGGCTGGTGGGGCCAACGTCCTGACTTTC. Amino acid sequence: CASSLDWAGGANVLTF. The full variable domain, in which reference TRBV11-2 and TRBJ2-6 provide the parts outside the CDR3, is EAGVAQSPRYKIIEKRQSVAFWCNPISGHATLYWYQQILGQGPKLLIQFQNNGVVDDSQLPKDRFSAERLKGVDSTLKIQPAKLEDSAVYLCASSLDWAGGANVLTFGAGSRLTVL.